The source of this TCR beta chain is a study of T cell repertoires in cytomegalovirus infection. This clonotype occurred many times. A single record per CDR3 protein comes from TCRdb applying MiXCR to the reads. The data show under 800,000 distinct CDR3 sequences, roughly 24% seen once. Sequencing input: CD8+ T cells from PBMCs. The receptor was isolated from a human donor in good health (CMV status not recorded). Some clones in this sample may be carry-over from other donors' samples.

The chain's CDR3 is CASSFPIATGGTDTQYF. Here the CDR3 DNA reads TGTGCCAGCAGCTTCCCAATCGCGACAGGGGGAACAGATACGCAGTATTTT. The rearrangement uses TRBV7-9 and TRBJ2-3; TRBD1 matches at 9 bases. Germline assignment: CDR1 SEHNR and CDR2 FQNEAQ (reference sequence). Losses at the gene ends were 3 bases for V and 3 bases for J; bases not matched to a gene: 10. The CDR3 has 17 amino acids. The entire variable domain, with the rest obtained from reference TRBV7-9 and TRBJ2-3, is as follows: DTGVSQNPRHKITKRGQNVTFRCDPISEHNRLYWYRQTLGQGPEFLTYFQNEAQLEKSRLLSDRFSAERPKGSFSTLEIQRTEQGDSAMYLCASSFPIATGGTDTQYFGPGTRLTVL.